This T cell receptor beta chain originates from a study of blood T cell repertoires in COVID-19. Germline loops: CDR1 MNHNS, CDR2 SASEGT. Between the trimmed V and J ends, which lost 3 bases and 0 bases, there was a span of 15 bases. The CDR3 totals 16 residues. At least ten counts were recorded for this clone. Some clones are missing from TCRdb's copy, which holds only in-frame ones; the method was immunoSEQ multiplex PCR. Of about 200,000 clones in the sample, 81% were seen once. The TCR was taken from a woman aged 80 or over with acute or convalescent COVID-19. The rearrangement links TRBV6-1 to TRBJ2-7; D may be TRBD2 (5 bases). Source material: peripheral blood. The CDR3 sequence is CASSDFRTGNSYEQYF. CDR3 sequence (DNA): TGTGCCAGCAGTGACTTTAGGACTGGAAACTCCTACGAGCAGTACTTC.